Shown below are 7 T cell receptor beta chains from a single sample sequenced in a study of OX40 agonist ivuxolimab in advanced cancers. Profiling relied on immunoSEQ multiplex PCR, and the TCRdb table lists in-frame clones only, not all of them. The sample has about 100,000 clones; roughly 94% are singletons. This specimen was CD4+ or CD8+ T cells sorted from blood, taken in a trial of the OX40 agonist ivuxolimab. Receptors were obtained from an adult with an advanced solid tumor such as melanoma, head and neck, liver or kidney cancer.

The chain employs TRBV5-5 and TRBJ2-3; TRBD2 matches 13 bases. This CDR3 region has 20 residues. Unmatched junction bases numbered 11, after V lost 0 bases and J lost 1 base. Per germline, CDR1 SGHKS and CDR2 YYEKEE (reference sequence). The DNA of the CDR3 is TGTGCCAGCAGCTTGGGGGTACTAGCGGGAGGGCTAATTGGCACAGATACGCAGTATTTT. It specifies CASSLGVLAGGLIGTDTQYF.

In this sample, this clone turned up once. The chain couples TRBV5-4 to TRBJ2-1; D may be TRBD2 (5 bases). This CDR3 contains 12 residues. From germline, CDR1 is SGHNT and CDR2 YYREEE (reference sequence). Trimming took off 5 bases at V and 4 bases at J, with 7 bases between the two ends. This CDR3 is CASSGSYNEQFF. The CDR3 nucleotides are TGTGCCAGCAGTGGGAGTTACAATGAGCAGTTCTTC.

The V call is TRBV27, the J call TRBJ2-3, with D perhaps given as TRBD1 or TRBD2 (6 bases each). Trimming shortened V by 1 base and J by 1 base, and 18 bases separated the two germline ends. CDR1 and CDR2 from the germline V gene are MNHEY and SMNVEV (reference sequence). CDR3 size: 18 residues. The CDR3 DNA is TGTGCCAGCAGTTTATACAATTCGGGGGCGCGGGGCACAGATACGCAGTATTTT. Translated: CASSLYNSGARGTDTQYF.

The chain carries TRBV28 and TRBJ1-5; 7 bases are shared with TRBD1. The J segment lost 1 base and the V segment lost 5 bases, leaving 8 bases of the junction unmatched. Germline V gives CDR1 MDHEN, CDR2 SYDVKM. CDR3 length equals 16 residues. CDR3 sequence reads: CASSPGQVESNQPQHF. DNA for the CDR3: TGTGCCAGCAGTCCCGGACAGGTGGAGAGCAATCAGCCCCAGCATTTT.

The gene calls are TRBV11-2 and TRBJ2-7; the match to TRBD2 covers 7 bases. CDR1 is SGHAT, CDR2 FQNNGV, per germline. V lost 7 bases to trimming and J lost 2 bases; unmatched junction nucleotides: 5. The CDR3 loop spans 13 amino acids. The CDR3 DNA is TGTGCCAGCACAACTAGCGCGGCCTACGAGCAGTACTTC. Encoded protein: CASTTSAAYEQYF.

The CDR3 coding sequence is TGTGCCAGCAGTTTAGGCCCAAGAAACGGGAACACTGAAGCTTTCTTT. Its translation: CASSLGPRNGNTEAFF. J is TRBJ1-1 and V is TRBV27; D gene unclear. Germline V gene sequence: CDR1 MNHEY, CDR2 SMNVEV (reference sequence). This CDR3 is built from 16 residues. The V end lost 2 bases, the J end lost 1 base, and 14 bases lay between the germline ends.

V is TRBV5-8 and J is TRBJ2-1, with D uncertain. Per the germline V gene, CDR1 is SGHTS and CDR2 is YDEGEE. CDR3 length equals 17 residues. The ends were cut back, 0 bases at V and 0 bases at J, with 13 bases in the middle. The chain's CDR3 is CASSLVIRPSSYNEQFF. The CDR3 region has the DNA TGTGCCAGCAGCTTGGTTATTCGGCCGAGCTCCTACAATGAGCAGTTCTTC. Supplemented by reference TRBV5-8 and TRBJ2-1, the full variable domain reads EAGVTQSPTHLIKTRGQQATLRCSPISGHTSVYWYQQALGLGLQFLLWYDEGEERNRGNFPPRFSGRQFPNYSSELNVNALELEDSALYLCASSLVIRPSSYNEQFFGPGTRLTVL.